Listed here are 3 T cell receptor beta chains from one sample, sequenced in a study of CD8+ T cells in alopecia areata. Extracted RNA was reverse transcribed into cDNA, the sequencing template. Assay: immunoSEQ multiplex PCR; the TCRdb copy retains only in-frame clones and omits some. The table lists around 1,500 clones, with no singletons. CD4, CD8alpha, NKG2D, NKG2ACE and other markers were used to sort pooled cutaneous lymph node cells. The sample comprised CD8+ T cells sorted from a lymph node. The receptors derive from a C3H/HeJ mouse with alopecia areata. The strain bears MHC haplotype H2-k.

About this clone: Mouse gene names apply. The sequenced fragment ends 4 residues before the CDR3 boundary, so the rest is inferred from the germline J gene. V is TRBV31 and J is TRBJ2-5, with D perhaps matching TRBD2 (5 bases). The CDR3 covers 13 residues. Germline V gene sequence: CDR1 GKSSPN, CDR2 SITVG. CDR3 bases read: TGTGCCTGGAGTCTCACTGGCAAAGAC. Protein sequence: CAWSLTGKD. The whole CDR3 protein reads CAWSLTGKDTQYF.

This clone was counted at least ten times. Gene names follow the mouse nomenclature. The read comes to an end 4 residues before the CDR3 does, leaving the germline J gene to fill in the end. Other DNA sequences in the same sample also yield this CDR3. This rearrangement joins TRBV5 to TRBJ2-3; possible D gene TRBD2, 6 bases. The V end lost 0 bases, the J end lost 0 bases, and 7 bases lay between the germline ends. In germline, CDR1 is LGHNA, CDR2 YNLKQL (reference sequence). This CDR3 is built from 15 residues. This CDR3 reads CASSQDWGSAETLYF. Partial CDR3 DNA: TGTGCCAGCAGCCAAGATTGGGGGAGTGCAGAA.

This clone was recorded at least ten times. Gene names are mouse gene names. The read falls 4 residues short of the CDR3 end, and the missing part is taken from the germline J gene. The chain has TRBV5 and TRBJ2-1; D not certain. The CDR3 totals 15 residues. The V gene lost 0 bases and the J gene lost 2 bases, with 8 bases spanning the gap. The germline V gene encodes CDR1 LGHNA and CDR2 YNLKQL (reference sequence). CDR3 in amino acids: CASSQDSPYYAEQFF. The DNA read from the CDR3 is TGTGCCAGCAGCCAAGACAGCCCCTACTATGCT.